This record looks at one T cell receptor (beta chain) sequence and its context. What it binds is unknown. Healthy bone marrow donors supplied every sample. Primers: 60 Vbeta forward and 13 Jbeta reverse. Sequenced by immunoSEQ multiplex PCR; TCRdb stores in-frame clones only, minus some. This sample carries about 110,000 clones, 70% to 80% of them seen once, and the ten largest clones take approximately 1.3%. This entry belongs to a study of cytomegalovirus exposure and HLA in healthy donors. Whole-study results and caveats: A later analysis linked a missense variant in DCLRE1C to the trimming of TCR beta V and J genes.

The CDR3 contains 15 residues. V dropped 3 bases and J dropped 3 bases, with 14 bases sitting between them. Germline CDR1 is MNHEY and CDR2 is SMNVEV (reference sequence). Material: PBMCs. V usage is TRBV27 and J usage is TRBJ1-2; D is possibly TRBD1 (5 bases). This receptor was obtained from a middle-aged man in good health and CMV-seronegative. The CDR3 DNA is TGTGCCAGCAGTTTGGGGTCGCCAGGGTACTATGGCTACACCTTC. Residues: CASSLGSPGYYGYTF.